These 10 T cell receptor beta chains share one sample of origin, sequenced in a study of Ad26.COV2.S vaccination and SARS-CoV-2 variants. The treatment denotes: 19 received Ad26.COV2.S at low or high dose, single or two shots; several received placebo; per-sample allocation not given. All samples were drawn on day 63, counting from the first vaccine or placebo injection. Generated by immunoSEQ multiplex PCR, the TCRdb table keeps only in-frame clones and is missing some. This table holds 400,000 or so clones, about 85% found once. The source was peripheral blood, collected in a trial of Ad26.COV2.S vaccine versus placebo. Receptors were obtained from a person between 18 and 60 years old who received the Ad26.COV2.S COVID-19 vaccine or a placebo.

For the CDR3, the DNA is TGTGCCAGCGCGAATCAGCCCCAGCATTTT. Translating it yields CASANQPQHF. The chain employs TRBV19 and TRBJ1-5, with D unclear. The germline gives CDR1 LNHDA, CDR2 SQIVND (reference sequence). The V end was cut by 9 bases, the J end by 4 bases, with 4 bases between. The CDR3 length is 10 residues.

This chain joins TRBV2 and TRBJ2-5, with 11 bases lining up with TRBD2. Germline V gene sequence: CDR1 SNHLY, CDR2 FYNNEI. V lost 4 bases to trimming and J lost 9 bases; unmatched junction nucleotides: 19. The CDR3 spans 18 residues. CDR3 in DNA: TGTGCCAGCAGTGTCGGCGGGCTAGCGGGGGGCCGGTTTCGGGCCCAGTACTTC. Translating it yields CASSVGGLAGGRFRAQYF.

The chain recombines TRBV27 with TRBJ1-5; D unresolved. Germline V gene sequence: CDR1 MNHEY, CDR2 SMNVEV (reference sequence). Trimming pared 5 bases from V and 0 bases from J, leaving 11 bases between. The CDR3 covers 15 residues. CDR3: CASSPNAISNQPQHF. The CDR3 nucleotides read TGTGCCAGCAGTCCAAATGCGATTAGCAATCAGCCCCAGCATTTT.

The genes are TRBV2 and TRBJ2-2; D unclear. CDR3 length equals 12 residues. Germline loops: CDR1 SNHLY, CDR2 FYNNEI. V was pared by 6 bases and J by 7 bases, with 9 bases between. The CDR3 DNA reads as TGTGCCAGCAGCAGCGAGAGCGGGGAGCTGTTTTTT. Translated: CASSSESGELFF.

The count of this clone is one. The chain joins TRBV2 to TRBJ1-2; tentatively, D is TRBD1 (5 bases). Germline V CDR1 and CDR2: SNHLY, FYNNEI. The CDR3 spans 15 residues. V lost 8 bases and J lost 1, with 17 bases in between. The CDR3 DNA reads TGTGCCAGCTACAAAGACGGGGGAAATAACTATGGCTACACCTTC. It codes for CASYKDGGNNYGYTF.

The chain has TRBV6-2 or TRBV6-3 and TRBJ2-5; perhaps D is TRBD1 or TRBD2 (5 bases each). The CDR3 sequence is 15 residues long. Trimming shortened V by 6 bases and J by 5 bases, and 19 bases separated the two germline ends. CDR1 is MNHEY and CDR2 is SVGEGT in the germline V gene. CDR3 protein: CASSLGTALGETQYF. DNA for the CDR3: TGTGCCAGCAGCCTCGGGACGGCCCTGGGGGAGACCCAGTACTTC.

The V call is TRBV2, the J call TRBJ2-7; a possible D gene is TRBD1 (6 bases). Germline V gene lookup returns CDR1 SNHLY and CDR2 FYNNEI. This CDR3 has 14 amino acids. The V and J ends lost 4 bases and 2 bases respectively, with 12 bases between them. DNA of the CDR3: TGTGCCAGCAGTGGGGACATACCGACCTACGAGCAGTACTTC. Translation: CASSGDIPTYEQYF. Based on the CDR3 plus reference TRBV2 and TRBJ2-7, the full variable domain is EPEVTQTPSHQVTQMGQEVILRCVPISNHLYFYWYRQILGQKVEFLVSFYNNEISEKSEIFDDQFSVERPDGSNFTLKIRSTKLEDSAMYFCASSGDIPTYEQYFGPGTRLTVT.

Remarks on this clone: An end of the junction differs from the germline gene, which may be a read error. The V and J genes are TRBV2 and TRBJ2-1; TRBD2 matches at 8 bases. Germline lookup yields CDR1 SNHLY and CDR2 FYNNEI. The CDR3 contains 15 residues. The CDR3 DNA sequence: TGTGCCAGCAGTGACAGGACTAGCTCCTCCAATGAGCAGTTCTTC. It is translated as CASSDRTSSSNEQFF.

The rearrangement links TRBV6-5 to TRBJ2-7; tentative D call: TRBD1 (5 bases). Germline V gives CDR1 MNHEY, CDR2 SVGAGI. This CDR3 contains 16 residues. With 0 bases removed from V and 2 bases from J, the gap between germline ends came to 14 bases. CDR3 DNA: TGTGCCAGCAGTTACTCGTCTGAGGACACTCCCTACGAGCAGTACTTC. Translating gives CASSYSSEDTPYEQYF.

The rearrangement joins TRBV11-1 to TRBJ2-5; D ambiguous. Per the germline V gene, CDR1 is SGHAT and CDR2 is FQDESV (reference sequence). The germline V and J ends were trimmed by 3 bases and 0 bases, with 5 bases remaining between them. This CDR3 contains 13 residues. The CDR3 region has the DNA TGTGCCAGCAGCTTGGGGTACCAAGAGACCCAGTACTTC. It yields the protein CASSLGYQETQYF.